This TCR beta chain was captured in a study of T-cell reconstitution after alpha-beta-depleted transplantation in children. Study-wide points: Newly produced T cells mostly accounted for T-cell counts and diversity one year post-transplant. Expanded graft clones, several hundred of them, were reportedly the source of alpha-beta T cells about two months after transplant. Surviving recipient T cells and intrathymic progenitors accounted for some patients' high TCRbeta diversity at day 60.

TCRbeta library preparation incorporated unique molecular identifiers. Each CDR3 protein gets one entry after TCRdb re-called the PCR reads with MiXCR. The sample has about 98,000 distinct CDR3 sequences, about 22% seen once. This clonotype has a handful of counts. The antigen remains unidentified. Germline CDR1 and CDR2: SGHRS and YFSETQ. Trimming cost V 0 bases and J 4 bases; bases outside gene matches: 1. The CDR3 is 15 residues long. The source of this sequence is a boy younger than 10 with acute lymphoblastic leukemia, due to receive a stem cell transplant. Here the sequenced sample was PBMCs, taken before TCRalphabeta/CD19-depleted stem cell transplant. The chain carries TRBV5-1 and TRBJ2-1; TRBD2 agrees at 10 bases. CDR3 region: CASSLASGGYNEQFF. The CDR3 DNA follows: TGCGCCAGCAGCTTGGCTAGCGGGGGTTACAATGAGCAGTTCTTC.